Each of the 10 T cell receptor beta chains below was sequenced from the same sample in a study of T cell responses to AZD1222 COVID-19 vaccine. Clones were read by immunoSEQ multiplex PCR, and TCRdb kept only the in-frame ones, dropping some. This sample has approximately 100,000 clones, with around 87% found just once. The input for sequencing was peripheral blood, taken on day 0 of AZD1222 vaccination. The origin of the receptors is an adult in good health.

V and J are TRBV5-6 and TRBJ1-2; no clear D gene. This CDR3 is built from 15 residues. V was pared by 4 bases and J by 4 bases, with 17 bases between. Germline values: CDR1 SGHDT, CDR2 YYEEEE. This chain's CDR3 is CASSRQSVPLYGYTF. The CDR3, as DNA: TGTGCCAGCAGCCGGCAGAGTGTTCCACTCTATGGCTACACCTTC.

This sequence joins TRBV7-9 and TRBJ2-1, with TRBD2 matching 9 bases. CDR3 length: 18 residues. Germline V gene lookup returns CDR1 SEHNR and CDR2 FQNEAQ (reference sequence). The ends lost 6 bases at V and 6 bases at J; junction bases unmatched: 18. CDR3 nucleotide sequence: TGTGCCAGCAGATTTAGCGGGGGATCGACCCGGAGGATCAATGAGCAGTTCTTC. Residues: CASRFSGGSTRRINEQFF.

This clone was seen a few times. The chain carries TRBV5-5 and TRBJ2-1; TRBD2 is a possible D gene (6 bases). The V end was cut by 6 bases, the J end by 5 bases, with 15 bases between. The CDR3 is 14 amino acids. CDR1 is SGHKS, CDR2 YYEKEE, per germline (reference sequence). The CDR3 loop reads CASTYGGDNNEQFF. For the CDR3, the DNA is TGTGCCAGCACTTACGGGGGAGACAACAATGAGCAGTTCTTC.

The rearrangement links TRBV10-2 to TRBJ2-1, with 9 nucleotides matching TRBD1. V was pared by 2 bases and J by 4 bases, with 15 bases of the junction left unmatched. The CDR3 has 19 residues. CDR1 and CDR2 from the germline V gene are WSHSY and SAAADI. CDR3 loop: CASSERQGVFSTSYNEQFF. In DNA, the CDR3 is TGCGCCAGCAGTGAGAGACAGGGGGTATTTTCAACCTCATACAATGAGCAGTTCTTC.

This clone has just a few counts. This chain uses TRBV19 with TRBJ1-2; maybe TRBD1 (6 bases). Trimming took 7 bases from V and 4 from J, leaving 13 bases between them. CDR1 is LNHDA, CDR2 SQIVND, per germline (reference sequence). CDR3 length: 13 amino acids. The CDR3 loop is CASNPDSAYGYTF. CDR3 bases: TGTGCCAGTAACCCGGACAGCGCCTATGGCTACACCTTC.

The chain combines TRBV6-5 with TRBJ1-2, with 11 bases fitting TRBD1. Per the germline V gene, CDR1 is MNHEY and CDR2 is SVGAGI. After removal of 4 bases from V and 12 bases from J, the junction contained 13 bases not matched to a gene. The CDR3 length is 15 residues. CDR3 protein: CASSSRGQGAGTDTF. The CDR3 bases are TGTGCCAGCAGTTCGCGCGGACAGGGGGCTGGTACCGACACCTTC.

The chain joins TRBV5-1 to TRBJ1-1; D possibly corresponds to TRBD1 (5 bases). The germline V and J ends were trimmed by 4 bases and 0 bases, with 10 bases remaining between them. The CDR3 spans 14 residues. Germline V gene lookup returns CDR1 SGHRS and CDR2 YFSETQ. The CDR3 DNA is TGCGCCAGCAGCCCGGACACCCTGAACACTGAAGCTTTCTTT. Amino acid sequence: CASSPDTLNTEAFF.

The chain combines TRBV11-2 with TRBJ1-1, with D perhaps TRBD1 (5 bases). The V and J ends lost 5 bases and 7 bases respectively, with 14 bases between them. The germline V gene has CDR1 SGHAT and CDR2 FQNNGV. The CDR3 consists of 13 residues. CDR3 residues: CASSRPPGGEAFF. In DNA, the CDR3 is TGTGCCAGCAGCCGTCCACCCGGGGGTGAAGCTTTCTTT.

In nucleotides, the CDR3 is TGCGCCAGCAGTAACCGGGACAGGGGTAACAATGAGCAGTTCTTC. It yields the protein CASSNRDRGNNEQFF. This chain links TRBV10-2 with TRBJ2-1, with 10 bases matching TRBD1. The V gene's germline CDR1 is WSHSY and CDR2 SAAADI. V shed 5 bases and J 5 bases; nucleotides not matched to a gene: 6. The CDR3 is 15 amino acids.

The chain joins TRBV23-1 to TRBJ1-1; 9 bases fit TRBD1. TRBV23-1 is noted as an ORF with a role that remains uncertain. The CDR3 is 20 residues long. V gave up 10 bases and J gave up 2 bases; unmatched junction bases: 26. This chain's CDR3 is CATLVSNRGPYRDPNTEAFF. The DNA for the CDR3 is TGCGCCACCCTCGTTTCAAACAGGGGGCCCTACCGGGACCCCAACACTGAAGCTTTCTTT.